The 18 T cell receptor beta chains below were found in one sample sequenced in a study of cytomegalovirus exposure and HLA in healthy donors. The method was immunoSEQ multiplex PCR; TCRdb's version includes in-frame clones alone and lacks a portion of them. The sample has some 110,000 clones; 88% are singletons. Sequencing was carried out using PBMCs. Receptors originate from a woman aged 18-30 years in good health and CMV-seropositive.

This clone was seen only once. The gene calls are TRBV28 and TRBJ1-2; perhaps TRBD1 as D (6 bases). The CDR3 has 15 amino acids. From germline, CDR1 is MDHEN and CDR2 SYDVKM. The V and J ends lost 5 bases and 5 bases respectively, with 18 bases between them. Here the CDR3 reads CASSPSGTHLYGYTF. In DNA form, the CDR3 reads TGTGCCAGCAGTCCCTCCGGGACACACCTTTATGGCTACACCTTC.

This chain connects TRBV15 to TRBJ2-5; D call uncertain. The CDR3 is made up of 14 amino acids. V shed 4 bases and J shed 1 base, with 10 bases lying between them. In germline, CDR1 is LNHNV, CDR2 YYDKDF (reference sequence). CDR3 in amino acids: CATSKSGSQETQYF. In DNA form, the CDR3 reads TGTGCCACCAGCAAATCAGGTTCCCAAGAGACCCAGTACTTC.

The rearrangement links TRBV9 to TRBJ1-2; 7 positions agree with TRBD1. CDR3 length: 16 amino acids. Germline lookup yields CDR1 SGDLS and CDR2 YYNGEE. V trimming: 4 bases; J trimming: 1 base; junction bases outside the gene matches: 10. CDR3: CASSPRTGQDNYGYTF. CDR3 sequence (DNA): TGTGCCAGCAGCCCCCGGACAGGACAAGATAACTATGGCTACACCTTC.

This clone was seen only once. CDR3 DNA: TGCGCCAGCAGCCAGGCCCCAGGGGGGAGTAACTATGGCTACACCTTC. Its translation is CASSQAPGGSNYGYTF. V usage is TRBV4-3 and J usage is TRBJ1-2; 7 bases fit TRBD1. The CDR3 contains 16 residues. CDR1 is LGHNA and CDR2 is YSLEER in the germline V gene. V lost 3 bases, J lost 1 base, and 8 bases stayed unmatched.

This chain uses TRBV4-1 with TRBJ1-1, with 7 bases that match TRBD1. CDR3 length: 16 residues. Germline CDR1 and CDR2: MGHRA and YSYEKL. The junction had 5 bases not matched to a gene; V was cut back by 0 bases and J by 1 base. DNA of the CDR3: TGCGCCAGCAGCCAAGAACGAACAGGGGCGAACACTGAAGCTTTCTTT. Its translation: CASSQERTGANTEAFF.

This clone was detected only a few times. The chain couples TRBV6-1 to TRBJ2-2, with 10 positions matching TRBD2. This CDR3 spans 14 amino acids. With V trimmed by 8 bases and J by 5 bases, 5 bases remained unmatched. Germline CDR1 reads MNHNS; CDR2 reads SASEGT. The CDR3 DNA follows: TGTGCCAGCGCGCTAGCGGGGGAAACCGGGGAGCTGTTTTTT. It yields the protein CASALAGETGELFF.

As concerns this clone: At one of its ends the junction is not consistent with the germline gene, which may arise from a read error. CDR3 nucleotide sequence: TGTGCTAGCAGCCCCCGGACAGGGGGCTACGAGCAGTACTTC. Its translation is CASSPRTGGYEQYF. This chain uses TRBV7-7 with TRBJ2-7, with 10 positions matching TRBD1. This CDR3 has 14 amino acids. CDR1 SSHAT and CDR2 FNYEAQ come from the germline V gene (reference sequence).

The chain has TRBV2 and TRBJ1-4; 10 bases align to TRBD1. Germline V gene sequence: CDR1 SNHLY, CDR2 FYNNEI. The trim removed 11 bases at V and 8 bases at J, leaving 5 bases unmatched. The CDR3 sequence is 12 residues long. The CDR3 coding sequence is TGTGCCTCCCGGGACAGGGGCGAAAAACTGTTTTTT. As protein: CASRDRGEKLFF.

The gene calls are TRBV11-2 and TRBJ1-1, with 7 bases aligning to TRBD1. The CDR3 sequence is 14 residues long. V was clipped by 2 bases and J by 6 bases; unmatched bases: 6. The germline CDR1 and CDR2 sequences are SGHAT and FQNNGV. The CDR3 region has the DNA TGTGCCAGCAGCTTAAACAGGGGAGAATCTGAAGCTTTCTTT. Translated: CASSLNRGESEAFF.

The CDR3 loop is CASATVVLSGANVLTF. As DNA, the CDR3 is TGTGCCAGCGCAACAGTCGTACTCTCTGGGGCCAACGTCCTGACTTTC. The chain links TRBV9 to TRBJ2-6; D call uncertain. CDR1 and CDR2 (germline): SGDLS, YYNGEE. Trimming left V 7 bases short and J 0 bases short, with 14 bases between. The CDR3 is 16 residues long.

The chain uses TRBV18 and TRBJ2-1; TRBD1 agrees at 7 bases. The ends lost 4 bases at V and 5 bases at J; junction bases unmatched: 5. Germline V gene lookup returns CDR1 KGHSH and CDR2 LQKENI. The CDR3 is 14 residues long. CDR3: CASSHGTDNNEQFF. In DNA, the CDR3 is TGTGCCAGCTCACACGGGACAGATAACAATGAGCAGTTCTTC.

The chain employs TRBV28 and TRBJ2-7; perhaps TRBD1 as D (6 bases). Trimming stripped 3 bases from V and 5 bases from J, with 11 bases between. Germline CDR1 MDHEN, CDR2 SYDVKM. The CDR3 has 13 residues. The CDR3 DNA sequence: TGTGCCAGCAGTTTGACAGGTGAAGACGAGCAGTACGTC. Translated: CASSLTGEDEQYV.

In DNA form, the CDR3 reads TGTGCCAGCAGTATAACAGGGTCCTACGAGCAGTACTTC. Residues: CASSITGSYEQYF. The chain is built from TRBV27 and TRBJ2-7; the D gene is possibly TRBD1 (6 bases). Looked up from germline, CDR1 is MNHEY and CDR2 is SMNVEV (reference sequence). CDR3 length equals 13 residues. Trimming stripped 5 bases from V and 1 base from J, with 9 bases between.

The CDR3 loop reads CASSLLRAQETQYF. The CDR3 bases are TGTGCCAGCAGCCTCTTGAGGGCCCAAGAGACCCAGTACTTC. The rearrangement links TRBV7-6 to TRBJ2-5, with a possible D match to TRBD2 (5 bases). Looked up from germline, CDR1 is SGHVS and CDR2 is FNYEAQ. The CDR3 is 14 amino acids. Trimming pared 5 bases from V and 1 base from J, leaving 11 bases between. The full variable domain, rest sourced from reference TRBV7-6 and TRBJ2-5, is GAGVSQSPRYKVTKRGQDVALRCDPISGHVSLYWYRQALGQGPEFLTYFNYEAQQDKSGLPNDRFSAERPEGSISTLTIQRTEQRDSAMYRCASSLLRAQETQYFGPGTRLLVL.

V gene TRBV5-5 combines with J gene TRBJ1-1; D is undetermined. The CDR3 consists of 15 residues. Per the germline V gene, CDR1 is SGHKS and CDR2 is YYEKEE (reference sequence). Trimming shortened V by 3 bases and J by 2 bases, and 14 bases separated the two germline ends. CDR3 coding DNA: TGTGCCAGCAGCTACCACAGAAACCGAAACACTGAAGCTTTCTTT. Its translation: CASSYHRNRNTEAFF.

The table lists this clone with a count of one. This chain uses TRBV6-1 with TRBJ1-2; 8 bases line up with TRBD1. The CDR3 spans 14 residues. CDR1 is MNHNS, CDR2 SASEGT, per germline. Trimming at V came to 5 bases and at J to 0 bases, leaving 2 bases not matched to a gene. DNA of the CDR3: TGTGCCAGCAGTTTACAGGGGGCTAACTATGGCTACACCTTC. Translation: CASSLQGANYGYTF.

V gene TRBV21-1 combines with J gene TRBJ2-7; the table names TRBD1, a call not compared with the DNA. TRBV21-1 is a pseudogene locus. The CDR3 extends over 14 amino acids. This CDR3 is CASSAYREPYEQYV. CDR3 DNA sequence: TGTGCCAGCAGCGCCTACAGGGAACCCTACGAGCAGTACGTC.

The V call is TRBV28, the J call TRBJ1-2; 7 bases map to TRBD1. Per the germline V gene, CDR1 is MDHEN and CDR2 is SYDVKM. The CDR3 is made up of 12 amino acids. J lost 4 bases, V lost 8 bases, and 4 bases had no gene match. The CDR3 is CASFGQAYGYTF. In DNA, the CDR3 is TGTGCCAGCTTCGGACAGGCCTATGGCTACACCTTC.